The rows below give T cell receptor beta chains drawn from one sample of a study of shared clonotypes between healthy human individuals. Clones were read by immunoSEQ multiplex PCR, and TCRdb kept only the in-frame ones, dropping some. The sample has about 2.1 million clones; roughly 95% are singletons. The specimen sequenced was naive CD8+ T cells from PBMCs. The receptors stem from a man younger than 35 in good health. Some clones in this sample may be carry-over from other donors' samples. Each CDR3 is given with its conserved first and last residue. The order of the fields is V gene, clone size, J gene, D gene, CDR3 DNA, CDR3 protein. D genes are given only for firm matches. The size entry is marked missing in some rows and otherwise reads once, few, many or a size class.

>TRBV6-1|NA|TRBJ2-3|TRBD2
TGTGCCCTGGGTGGGAGGGAGGCAGATACGCAGTATTTT
CALGGREADTQYF
>TRBV19|NA|TRBJ2-2|TRBD2
TGTGCCAGTAGTATTTTAGCGGGTACTGGGGAGCTGTTTTTT
CASSILAGTGELFF
>TRBV6-5|NA|TRBJ1-3|NA
TGTGCCAGCAGTTATCAGGGCTCTGGAAACACCATATATTTT
CASSYQGSGNTIYF
>TRBV7-6|NA|TRBJ2-2|TRBD1
TGTGCCAGCAGCGCAGGGACAGGGTGGATCGGGGAGCTGTTTTTT
CASSAGTGWIGELFF
>TRBV27|NA|TRBJ2-6|NA
TGTGCCAGCAGTTTAGTACTTGAGTCTGGGGCCAACGTCCTGACTTTC
CASSLVLESGANVLTF
>TRBV4-1|NA|TRBJ2-3|TRBD1
TGCGCCAGCAGCTCAAAGGGGGCGCGGTCAGATACGCAGTATTTT
CASSSKGARSDTQYF
>TRBV13|NA|TRBJ2-7|NA
TGTGCCAGCAGCTTAAGAGAGGGCAGCTCCTACGAGCAGTACTTC
CASSLREGSSYEQYF
>TRBV28|NA|TRBJ2-1|TRBD2
TGTGCCAGCAGTTTTTCACTAGCGGGAGGAGTATATGAGCAGTTCTTC
CASSFSLAGGVYEQFF
>TRBV10-2|NA|TRBJ2-7|NA
TGCGCCAGCGGCGCCTATGAGCAGTACTTC
CASGAYEQYF
>TRBV9|NA|TRBJ2-7|TRBD2
TGTGCCAGCACCACGACTAGCGGGAGTGACCTCTACGAGCAGTACTTC
CASTTTSGSDLYEQYF
>TRBV27|once|TRBJ2-7|NA
TGTGCCAGCAGTTTAGCCCTTACCTACGAGCAGTACTTC
CASSLALTYEQYF
>TRBV4-3|NA|TRBJ2-7|TRBD2
TGCGCCAGCAGCCAACTAGCGGCAAGCTCCTACGAGCAGTACTTC
CASSQLAASSYEQYF
>TRBV6-1|once|TRBJ1-1|NA
TGTGCCAGCAGACGACCCCGATCAGGGAACACTGAAGCTTTCTTT
CASRRPRSGNTEAFF
>TRBV7-9|NA|TRBJ2-2|TRBD2
TGTGCCAGCAGCTCTGGCAGCGGGAGGGTGAGCGGGGAGCTGTTTTTT
CASSSGSGRVSGELFF
>TRBV7-2|once|TRBJ2-7|NA
TGTGCCAGCAGCTTCTGGGGGGACGAGCAGTACTTC
CASSFWGDEQYF
>TRBV7-8|NA|TRBJ1-2|TRBD1
TGTGCCAGCAGCTCGGCCCCCGGACAGGTCCCTATCTATGGCTACACCTTC
CASSSAPGQVPIYGYTF
>TRBV19|NA|TRBJ2-1|NA
TGTGCCAGTAGTATGTTCGGTCCGGGAGAGCAGTTCTTC
CASSMFGPGEQFF
>TRBV10-2|NA|TRBJ2-5|TRBD2
TGCGCCAGCGGGCCCCCCATGGGGAGCCTAGCGGGAGAGACCCAGTACTTC
CASGPPMGSLAGETQYF
>TRBV4-1|once|TRBJ1-6|NA
TGCGCCAGCAGCCAAGTTAAGCGGAATAATTCACCCCTCCACTTT
CASSQVKRNNSPLHF
>TRBV7-2|NA|TRBJ2-3|NA
TGTGCCAGCAGCTTAGTGGACGGGCCCCAGGCGCTAAATACGCAGTATTTT
CASSLVDGPQALNTQYF
>TRBV6-5|NA|TRBJ1-1|NA
TGTGCCAGCAGCCTACAGGGGAACACTGAAGCTTTCTTT
CASSLQGNTEAFF
>TRBV7-8|NA|TRBJ2-7|NA
TGTGCCAGCAGCTTAAACAGGGACTACGAGCAGTACTTC
CASSLNRDYEQYF
>TRBV11-2|NA|TRBJ2-2|TRBD2
TGTGCCATCCACAAAGCGGGAGAGGTCACCGGGGAGCTGTTTTTT
CAIHKAGEVTGELFF
>TRBV27|NA|TRBJ2-5|TRBD2
TGTGCCAGCAGGAACCTAGCGGACCCACCAATAGGCCAGTACTTC
CASRNLADPPIGQYF
>TRBV4-1|NA|TRBJ2-7|TRBD1
TGCGCCAGCAGCCTCAAAGGACAGGGGGCAGGCGAGCAGTACTTC
CASSLKGQGAGEQYF
>TRBV27|NA|TRBJ1-1|NA
TGTGCCAGCAGTTTAAGAGGCGGGAACACTGAAGCTTTCTTT
CASSLRGGNTEAFF
>TRBV5-1|NA|TRBJ2-3|TRBD2
TGCGCCAGCAGCTCCCGACTAGCGGGGCGGACAGATACGCAGTATTTT
CASSSRLAGRTDTQYF
>TRBV11-2|NA|TRBJ2-2|NA
TGTGCCAGCAGCTTACCCAGTGTGAACACCGGGGAGCTGTTTTTT
CASSLPSVNTGELFF
>TRBV27|NA|TRBJ2-7|TRBD2
TGTGCCAGCAGTTTATCGACTAGCGGGAAATACGAGCAGTACTTC
CASSLSTSGKYEQYF
>TRBV27|NA|TRBJ2-1|TRBD2
TGTGCCAGCGGGGGACTACAGGCCTACAATGAGCAGTTCTTC
CASGGLQAYNEQFF
>TRBV7-9|NA|TRBJ1-2|NA
TGTGCCAGCAGCTTAGTGGCAGAGACTAACTATGGCTACACCTTC
CASSLVAETNYGYTF
>TRBV9|NA|TRBJ2-3|TRBD2
TGTGCCAGCAGCGGGACTAGCGGGAGTCGTGGCACAGATACGCAGTATTTT
CASSGTSGSRGTDTQYF
>TRBV6-5|NA|TRBJ2-7|NA
TGTGCCAGCAGTTACTCGATCAGGGATGAGCAGTACTTC
CASSYSIRDEQYF
>TRBV11-2|once|TRBJ2-5|NA
TGTGCCAGCAGCTTATTCGACAGGCTGTCAGAGACCCAGTACTTC
CASSLFDRLSETQYF
>TRBV5-1|NA|TRBJ2-1|TRBD1
TGCGCCAGCAGCTTGCGGACAGGCGCGTCCTACAATGAGCAGTTCTTC
CASSLRTGASYNEQFF
>TRBV10-3|NA|TRBJ2-1|TRBD1
TGTGCCATCAGTGACCTCCGGGACAGGGGGTCCAGCTCCTACAATGAGCAGTTCTTC
CAISDLRDRGSSSYNEQFF
>TRBV13|NA|TRBJ2-1|NA
TGTGCCAGCAGCCTTAGCGGTTTCTGGAAAAATGAGCAGTTCTTC
CASSLSGFWKNEQFF
>TRBV7-9|NA|TRBJ2-5|TRBD1
TGTGCCAGCAGCCCATACCGGACAGGGAGGGAGACCCAGTACTTC
CASSPYRTGRETQYF
>TRBV7-9|NA|TRBJ2-7|NA
TGTGCCAGCAGCCTCGGAGGGGGGTACGAGCAGTACTTC
CASSLGGGYEQYF
>TRBV9|NA|TRBJ2-7|TRBD1
TGTGCCAGCAGCGAGGGACAGGGGGCCCACGAGCAGTACTTC
CASSEGQGAHEQYF
>TRBV27|once|TRBJ1-2|NA
TGTGCCAGCAGTTTGGGGTTGACAGCGGGCGGCTACACCTTC
CASSLGLTAGGYTF
>TRBV15|NA|TRBJ1-1|TRBD1
TGTGCCACCAGCAGTCCGCGGGGACAGGGCGGCACTGAAGCTTTCTTT
CATSSPRGQGGTEAFF
>TRBV7-9|NA|TRBJ1-4|TRBD1
TGTGCCAGCAGCCCAAACAGGGGGGCTAATGAAAAACTGTTTTTT
CASSPNRGANEKLFF